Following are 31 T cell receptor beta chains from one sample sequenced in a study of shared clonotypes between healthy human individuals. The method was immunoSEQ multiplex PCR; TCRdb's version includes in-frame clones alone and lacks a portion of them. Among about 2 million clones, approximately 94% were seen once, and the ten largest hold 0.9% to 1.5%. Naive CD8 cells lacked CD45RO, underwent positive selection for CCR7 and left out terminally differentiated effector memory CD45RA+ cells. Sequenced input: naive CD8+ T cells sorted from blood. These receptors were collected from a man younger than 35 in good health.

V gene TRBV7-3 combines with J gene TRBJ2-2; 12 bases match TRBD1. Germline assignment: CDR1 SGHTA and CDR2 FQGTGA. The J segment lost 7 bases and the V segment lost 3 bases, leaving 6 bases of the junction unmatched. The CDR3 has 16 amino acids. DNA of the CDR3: TGTGCCAGCAGCTTTACGGGACAGGGGGCCGTCGGGGAGCTGTTTTTT. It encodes CASSFTGQGAVGELFF. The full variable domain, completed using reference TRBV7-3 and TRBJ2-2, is GAGVSQTPSNKVTEKGKYVELRCDPISGHTALYWYRQSLGQGPEFLIYFQGTGAADDSGLPNDRFFAVRPEGSVSTLKIQRTERGDSAVYLCASSFTGQGAVGELFFGEGSRLTVL.

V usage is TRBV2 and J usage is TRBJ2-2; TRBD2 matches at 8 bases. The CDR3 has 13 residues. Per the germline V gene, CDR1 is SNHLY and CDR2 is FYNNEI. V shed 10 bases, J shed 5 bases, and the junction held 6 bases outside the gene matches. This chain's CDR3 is CAIVLADTGELFF. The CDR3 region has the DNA TGTGCCATCGTACTAGCGGATACCGGGGAGCTGTTTTTT.

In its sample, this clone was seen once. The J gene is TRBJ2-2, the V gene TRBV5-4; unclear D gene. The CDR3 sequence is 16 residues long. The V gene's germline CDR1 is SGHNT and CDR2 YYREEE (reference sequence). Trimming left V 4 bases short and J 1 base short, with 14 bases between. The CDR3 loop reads CASSLIGALNTGELFF. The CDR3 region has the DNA TGTGCCAGCAGCCTTATAGGTGCGCTGAACACCGGGGAGCTGTTTTTT.

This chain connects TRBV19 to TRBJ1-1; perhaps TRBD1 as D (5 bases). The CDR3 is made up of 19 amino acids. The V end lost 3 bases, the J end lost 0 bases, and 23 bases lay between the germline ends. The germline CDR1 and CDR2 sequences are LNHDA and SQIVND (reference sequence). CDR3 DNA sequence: TGTGCCAGTAGTATTTATGAACCGGGACTGAGAGTAGTGAACACTGAAGCTTTCTTT. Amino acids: CASSIYEPGLRVVNTEAFF.

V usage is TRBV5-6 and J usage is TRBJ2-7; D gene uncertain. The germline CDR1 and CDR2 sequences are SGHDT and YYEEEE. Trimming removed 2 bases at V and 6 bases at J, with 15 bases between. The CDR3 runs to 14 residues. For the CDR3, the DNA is TGTGCCAGCAGCTTTTTGCAGGAAGCCGTCGAGCAGTACTTC. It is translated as CASSFLQEAVEQYF.

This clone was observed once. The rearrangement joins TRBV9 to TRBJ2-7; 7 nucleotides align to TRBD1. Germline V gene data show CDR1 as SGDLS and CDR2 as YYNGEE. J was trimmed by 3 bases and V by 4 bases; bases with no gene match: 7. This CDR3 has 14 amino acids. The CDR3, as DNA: TGTGCCAGCAGCTTAGGGACAGCGAACTACGAGCAGTACTTC. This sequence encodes CASSLGTANYEQYF.

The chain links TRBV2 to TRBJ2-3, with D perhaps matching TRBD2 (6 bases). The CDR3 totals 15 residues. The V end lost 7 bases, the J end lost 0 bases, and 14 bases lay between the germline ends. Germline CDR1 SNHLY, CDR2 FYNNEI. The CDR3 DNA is TGTGCCAGCAACGGTCGGGGGACTAGCACAGATACGCAGTATTTT. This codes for CASNGRGTSTDTQYF.

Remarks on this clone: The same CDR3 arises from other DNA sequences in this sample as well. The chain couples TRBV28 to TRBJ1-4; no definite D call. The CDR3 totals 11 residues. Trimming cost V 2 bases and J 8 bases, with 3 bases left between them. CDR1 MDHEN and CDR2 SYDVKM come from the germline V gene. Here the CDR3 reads CASSLGEKLFF. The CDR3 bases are TGTGCCAGCAGTTTAGGGGAAAAACTGTTTTTT.

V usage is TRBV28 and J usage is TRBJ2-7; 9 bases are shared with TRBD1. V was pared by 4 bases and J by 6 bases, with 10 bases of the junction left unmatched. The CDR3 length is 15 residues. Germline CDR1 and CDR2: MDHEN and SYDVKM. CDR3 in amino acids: CASSSPGQGWGEQYF. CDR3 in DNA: TGTGCCAGCAGTTCCCCCGGACAGGGGTGGGGCGAGCAGTACTTC. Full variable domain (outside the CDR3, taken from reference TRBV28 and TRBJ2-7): DVKVTQSSRYLVKRTGEKVFLECVQDMDHENMFWYRQDPGLGLRLIYFSYDVKMKEKGDIPEGYSVSREKKERFSLILESASTNQTSMYLCASSSPGQGWGEQYFGPGTRLTVT.

DNA of the CDR3: TGTGCCAGCAGCCCGGCGGGGGACACCGGGGAGCTGTTTTTT. Encoded protein: CASSPAGDTGELFF. The chain combines TRBV28 with TRBJ2-2; 7 positions agree with TRBD2. CDR1 MDHEN and CDR2 SYDVKM come from the germline V gene. J was trimmed by 3 bases and V by 6 bases; bases with no gene match: 4. This CDR3 is built from 14 residues.

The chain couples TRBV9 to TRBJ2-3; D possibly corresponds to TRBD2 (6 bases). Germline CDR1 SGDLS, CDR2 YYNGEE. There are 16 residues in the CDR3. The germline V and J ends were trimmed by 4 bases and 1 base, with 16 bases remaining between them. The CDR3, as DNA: TGTGCCAGCAGCCCCTGGGGAGGCTCCGGCACAGATACGCAGTATTTT. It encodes CASSPWGGSGTDTQYF. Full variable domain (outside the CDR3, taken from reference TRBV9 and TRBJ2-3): DSGVTQTPKHLITATGQRVTLRCSPRSGDLSVYWYQQSLDQGLQFLIQYYNGEERAKGNILERFSAQQFPDLHSELNLSSLELGDSALYFCASSPWGGSGTDTQYFGPGTRLTVL.

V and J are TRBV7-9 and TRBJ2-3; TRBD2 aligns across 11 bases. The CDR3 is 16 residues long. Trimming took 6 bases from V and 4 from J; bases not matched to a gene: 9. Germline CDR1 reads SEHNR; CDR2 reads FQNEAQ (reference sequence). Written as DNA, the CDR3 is TGTGCCAGCAGTCAAACTAGCGGGAGTAATCCAGATACGCAGTATTTT. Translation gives CASSQTSGSNPDTQYF. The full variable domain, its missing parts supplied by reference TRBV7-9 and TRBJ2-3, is DTGVSQNPRHKITKRGQNVTFRCDPISEHNRLYWYRQTLGQGPEFLTYFQNEAQLEKSRLLSDRFSAERPKGSFSTLEIQRTEQGDSAMYLCASSQTSGSNPDTQYFGPGTRLTVL.

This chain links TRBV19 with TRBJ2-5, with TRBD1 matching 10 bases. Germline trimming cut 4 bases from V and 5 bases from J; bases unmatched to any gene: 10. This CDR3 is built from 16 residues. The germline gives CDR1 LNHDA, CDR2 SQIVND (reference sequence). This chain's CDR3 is CASSNVPGTGEETQYF. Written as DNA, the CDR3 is TGTGCCAGTAGTAATGTTCCCGGGACAGGGGAGGAGACCCAGTACTTC.

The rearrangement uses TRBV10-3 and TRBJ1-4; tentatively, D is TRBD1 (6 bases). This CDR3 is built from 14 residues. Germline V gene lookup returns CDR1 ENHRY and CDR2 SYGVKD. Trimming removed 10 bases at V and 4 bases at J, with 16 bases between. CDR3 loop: CATLPDSLNEKLFF. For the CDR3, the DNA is TGTGCCACCCTCCCGGACAGCCTTAATGAAAAACTGTTTTTT.

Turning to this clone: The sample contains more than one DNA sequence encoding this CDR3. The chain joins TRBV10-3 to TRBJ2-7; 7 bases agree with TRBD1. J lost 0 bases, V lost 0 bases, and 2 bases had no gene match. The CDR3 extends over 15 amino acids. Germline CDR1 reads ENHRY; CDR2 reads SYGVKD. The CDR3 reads CAISESGQSSYEQYF. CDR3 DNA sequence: TGTGCCATCAGTGAGTCGGGACAGAGCTCCTACGAGCAGTACTTC.

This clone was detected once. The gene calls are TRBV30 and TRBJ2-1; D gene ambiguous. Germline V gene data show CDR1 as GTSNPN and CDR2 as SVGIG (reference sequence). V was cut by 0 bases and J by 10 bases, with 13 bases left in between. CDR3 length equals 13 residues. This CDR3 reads CAWSVTRLNEQFF. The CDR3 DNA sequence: TGTGCCTGGAGTGTAACCAGGCTCAACGAGCAGTTCTTC.

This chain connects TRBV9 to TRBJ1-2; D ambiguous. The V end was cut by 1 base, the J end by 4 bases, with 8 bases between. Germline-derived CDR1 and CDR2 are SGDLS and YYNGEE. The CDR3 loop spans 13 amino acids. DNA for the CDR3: TGTGCCAGCAGCGTACTAGAGGGCTATGGCTACACCTTC. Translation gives CASSVLEGYGYTF.

Here the CDR3 DNA reads TGCGCCAGCAGTGAGTCTGGGGTGACCGTATATTTT. This sequence encodes CASSESGVTVYF. The gene calls are TRBV10-2 and TRBJ1-3; the D is unclear. V gave up 0 bases and J gave up 14 bases, with 11 bases separating them. This CDR3 spans 12 amino acids. CDR1 is WSHSY, CDR2 SAAADI, per germline.

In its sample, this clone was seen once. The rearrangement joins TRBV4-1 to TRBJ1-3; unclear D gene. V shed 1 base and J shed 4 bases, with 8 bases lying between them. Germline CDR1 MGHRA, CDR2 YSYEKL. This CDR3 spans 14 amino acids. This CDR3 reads CASSQARFGNTIYF. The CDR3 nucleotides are TGCGCCAGCAGCCAAGCCCGCTTCGGAAACACCATATATTTT.

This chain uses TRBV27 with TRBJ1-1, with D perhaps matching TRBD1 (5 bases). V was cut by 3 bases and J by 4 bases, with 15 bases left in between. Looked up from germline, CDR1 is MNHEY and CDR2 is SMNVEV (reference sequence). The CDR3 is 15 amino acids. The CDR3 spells CASSLGPNPSTEAFF. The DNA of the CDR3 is TGTGCCAGCAGTTTGGGGCCAAACCCGAGCACTGAAGCTTTCTTT.

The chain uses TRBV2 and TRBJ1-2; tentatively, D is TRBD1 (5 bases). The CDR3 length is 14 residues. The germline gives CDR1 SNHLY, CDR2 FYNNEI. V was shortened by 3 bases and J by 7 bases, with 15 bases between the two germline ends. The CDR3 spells CASSEGQGLGGYTF. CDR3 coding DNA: TGTGCCAGCAGTGAGGGGCAGGGCCTTGGTGGCTACACCTTC.

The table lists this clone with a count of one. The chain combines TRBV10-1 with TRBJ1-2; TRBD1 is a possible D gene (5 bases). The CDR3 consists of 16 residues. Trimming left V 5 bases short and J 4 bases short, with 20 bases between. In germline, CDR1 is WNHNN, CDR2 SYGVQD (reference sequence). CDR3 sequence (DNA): TGCGCCAGCAGTATCCGGACATCATTTCTTCGCTATGGCTACACCTTC. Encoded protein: CASSIRTSFLRYGYTF.

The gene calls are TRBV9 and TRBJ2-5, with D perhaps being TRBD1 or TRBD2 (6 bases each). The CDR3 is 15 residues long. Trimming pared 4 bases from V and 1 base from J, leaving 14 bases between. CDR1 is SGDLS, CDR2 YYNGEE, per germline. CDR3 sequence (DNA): TGTGCCAGCAGCTTAGGGGGGTCCATCCAAGAGACCCAGTACTTC. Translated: CASSLGGSIQETQYF.

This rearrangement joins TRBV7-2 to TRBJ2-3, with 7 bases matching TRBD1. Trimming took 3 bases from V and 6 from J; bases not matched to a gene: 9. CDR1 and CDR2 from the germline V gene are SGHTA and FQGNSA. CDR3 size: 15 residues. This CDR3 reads CASSLYIRGTDTQYF. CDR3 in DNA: TGTGCCAGCAGCTTGTATATCAGGGGGACCGATACGCAGTATTTT.

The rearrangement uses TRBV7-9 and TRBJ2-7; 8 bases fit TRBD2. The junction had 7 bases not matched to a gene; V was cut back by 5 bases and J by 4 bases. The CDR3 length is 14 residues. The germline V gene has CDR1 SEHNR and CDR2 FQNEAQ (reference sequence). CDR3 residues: CASSQNGLAYEQYF. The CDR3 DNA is TGTGCCAGCAGCCAAAACGGACTAGCATACGAGCAGTACTTC. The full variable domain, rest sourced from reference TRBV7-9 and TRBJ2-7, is DTGVSQNPRHKITKRGQNVTFRCDPISEHNRLYWYRQTLGQGPEFLTYFQNEAQLEKSRLLSDRFSAERPKGSFSTLEIQRTEQGDSAMYLCASSQNGLAYEQYFGPGTRLTVT.

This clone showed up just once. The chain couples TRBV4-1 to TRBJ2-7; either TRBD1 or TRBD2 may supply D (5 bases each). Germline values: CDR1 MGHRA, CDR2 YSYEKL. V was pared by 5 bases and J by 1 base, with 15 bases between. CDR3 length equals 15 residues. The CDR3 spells CASSYGADGSYEQYF. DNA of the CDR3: TGCGCCAGCAGCTACGGGGCAGATGGGTCCTACGAGCAGTACTTC.

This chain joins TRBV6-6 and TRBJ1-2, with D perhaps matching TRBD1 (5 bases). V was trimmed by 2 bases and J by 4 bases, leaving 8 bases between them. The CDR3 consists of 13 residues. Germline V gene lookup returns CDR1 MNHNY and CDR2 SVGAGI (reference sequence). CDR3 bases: TGTGCCAGCAGTTACGGCGACAGCTATGGCTACACCTTC. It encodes CASSYGDSYGYTF.

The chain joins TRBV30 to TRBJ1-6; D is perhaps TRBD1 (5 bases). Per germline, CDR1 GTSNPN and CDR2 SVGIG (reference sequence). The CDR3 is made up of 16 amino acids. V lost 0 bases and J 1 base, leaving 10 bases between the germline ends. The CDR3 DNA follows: TGTGCCTGGAGTGTAACAGCAGGGTCCTATAATTCACCCCTCCACTTT. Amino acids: CAWSVTAGSYNSPLHF.

CDR3 bases: TGTGCCAGCAGCCGACAGAGCTCCTACGAGCAGTACTTC. Translating it yields CASSRQSSYEQYF. This sequence joins TRBV14 and TRBJ2-7; possible D gene TRBD1, 5 bases. In germline, CDR1 is SGHDN, CDR2 FVKESK. Deletions cut 4 bases from V and 0 bases from J, with 7 bases between. The CDR3 contains 13 residues. The full variable domain, rest sourced from reference TRBV14 and TRBJ2-7, is EAGVTQFPSHSVIEKGQTVTLRCDPISGHDNLYWYRRVMGKEIKFLLHFVKESKQDESGMPNNRFLAERTGGTYSTLKVQPAELEDSGVYFCASSRQSSYEQYFGPGTRLTVT.

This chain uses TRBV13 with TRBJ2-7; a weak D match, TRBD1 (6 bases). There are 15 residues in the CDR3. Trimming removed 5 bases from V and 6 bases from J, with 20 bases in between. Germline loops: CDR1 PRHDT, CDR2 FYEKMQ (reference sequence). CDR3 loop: CASSQSPDSAAEQYF. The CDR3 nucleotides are TGTGCCAGCAGCCAATCGCCGGACAGTGCTGCCGAGCAGTACTTC.

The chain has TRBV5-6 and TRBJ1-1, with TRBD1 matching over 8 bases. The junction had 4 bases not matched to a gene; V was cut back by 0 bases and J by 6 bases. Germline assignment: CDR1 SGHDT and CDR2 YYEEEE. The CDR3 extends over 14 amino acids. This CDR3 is CASSLARGRPEAFF. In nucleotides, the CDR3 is TGTGCCAGCAGCTTGGCCAGGGGGCGGCCTGAAGCTTTCTTT.